This T cell receptor beta chain originates from a study of blood T cell repertoires in COVID-19. The length of the CDR3 is 16 residues. CDR1 MNHNY and CDR2 SVGAGI come from the germline V gene (reference sequence). The V segment lost 4 bases and the J segment 4 bases; nucleotides outside the gene matches: 8. This table comes from immunoSEQ multiplex PCR, and its TCRdb copy is limited to in-frame clones, with some not included. The data hold hundreds of thousands of clones, with 88% observed a single time. This chain uses TRBV6-6 with TRBJ2-1; 9 bases match TRBD1. Sequenced sample: peripheral blood. The sequence was obtained from a woman in her twenties or thirties with acute or convalescent COVID-19. DNA of the CDR3: TGTGCCAGCAGTTTGGTACCGGGACAGGGTTACAATGAGCAGTTCTTC. Amino acids: CASSLVPGQGYNEQFF.